Shown below are 20 T cell receptor beta chains from a single sample sequenced in a study of control samples from healthy donors and cancer patients. Some clones are missing from TCRdb's copy, which holds only in-frame ones; the method was immunoSEQ multiplex PCR. The data show tens of thousands of clones, with 87% seen just once and 10% to 15% held by the top ten. The sample consisted of PBMCs. Receptor source: a woman aged 60-70 years with lung cancer.

CDR3 bases: TGTGCCAGCAGCGTAACAGGGGGCTTATTGGGGGCTGAAGCTTTCTTT. Protein sequence: CASSVTGGLLGAEAFF. V and J are TRBV9 and TRBJ1-1; 9 bases agree with TRBD1. The CDR3 contains 16 residues. Unmatched junction bases numbered 10, after V lost 1 base and J lost 6 bases. The germline gives CDR1 SGDLS, CDR2 YYNGEE.

The rearrangement joins TRBV7-8 to TRBJ1-5; TRBD1 matches 8 bases. The length of the CDR3 is 16 residues. With 5 bases clipped from V and 5 bases from J, the junction kept 11 bases outside the gene matches. CDR1 and CDR2 (germline): SGHVS, FQNEAQ. In DNA form, the CDR3 reads TGTGCCAGCAGCCCCCGGACAGGGAATAGGGATCAGCCCCAGCATTTT. This gives the protein CASSPRTGNRDQPQHF. The full variable domain, with the rest looked up from reference TRBV7-8 and TRBJ1-5, is GAGVSQSPRYKVAKRGQDVALRCDPISGHVSLFWYQQALGQGPEFLTYFQNEAQLDKSGLPSDRFFAERPEGSVSTLKIQRTQQEDSAVYLCASSPRTGNRDQPQHFGDGTRLSIL.

This rearrangement joins TRBV27 to TRBJ2-1; D call uncertain. Per germline, CDR1 MNHEY and CDR2 SMNVEV (reference sequence). Trimming took off 5 bases at V and 8 bases at J, with 19 bases between the two ends. This CDR3 has 15 residues. The CDR3 DNA reads as TGTGCCAGCAGTCCCTCCCTAACACCAAGGGATGAGCAGTTCTTC. Its protein is CASSPSLTPRDEQFF.

This clone was found a few times. The CDR3 protein is CASSDAGTVHEQYF. As DNA, the CDR3 is TGCGCCAGCAGCGACGCCGGGACAGTCCACGAGCAGTACTTC. V is TRBV5-1 and J is TRBJ2-7; 7 bases line up with TRBD1. Germline CDR1 SGHRS, CDR2 YFSETQ. The CDR3 contains 14 residues. Trimming removed 4 bases from V and 5 bases from J; junction bases left unmatched: 9.

This clone was detected once. The chain joins TRBV7-9 to TRBJ1-1, with D perhaps TRBD1 (6 bases). Germline CDR1 reads SEHNR; CDR2 reads FQNEAQ (reference sequence). The V end was cut by 3 bases, the J end by 6 bases, with 11 bases between. This CDR3 contains 13 residues. The CDR3 bases are TGTGCCAGCAGCTTCACTACAGGGCCTGAAGCTTTCTTT. Translated, it gives CASSFTTGPEAFF.

Concerning this clone itself: Germline and junction disagree at one end, which may indicate a read error. This chain links TRBV5-1 with TRBJ2-2; 8 bases map to TRBD2. Germline CDR1 reads SGHRS; CDR2 reads YFSETQ. The CDR3 is 16 residues long. The CDR3 protein is CASSLRVSGNAGELFF. For the CDR3, the DNA is TGCGCCAGCAGCTTGCGGGTTAGCGGGAACGCCGGGGAGCTGTTTTTT.

Worth noting for this clone: One end of the junction is discordant with germline, which a read error may explain. The chain employs TRBV7-2 and TRBJ2-5; 7 nucleotides line up with TRBD2. The CDR3 sequence is 16 residues long. Germline V CDR1 and CDR2: SGHTA, FQGNSA. CDR3 DNA: TGTGCCAGCAGCTCGTTCGTAGGGACTACCCAAGAGGCCCAGTACTTC. Its translation: CASSSFVGTTQEAQYF.

This chain uses TRBV3-1 (or the pseudogene TRBV3-2) with TRBJ1-2; D unresolved. CDR1 is LGHDT, CDR2 YNNKEL, per germline (reference sequence). The CDR3 is made up of 12 amino acids. V lost 1 base, J lost 11 bases, and 11 bases lay in between. The CDR3 nucleotides read TGTGCCAGCAGCCAAGTCGCAGGTTCTTACACCTTC. This translates into CASSQVAGSYTF.

The chain has TRBV2 and TRBJ1-1; no reliable D call. Trimming stripped 5 bases from V and 4 bases from J, with 20 bases between. The CDR3 contains 16 residues. The germline V gene encodes CDR1 SNHLY and CDR2 FYNNEI. This chain's CDR3 is CASSLRSTLGLTEAFF. Here the CDR3 DNA reads TGTGCCAGCAGTTTGCGTTCGACTTTGGGTCTCACTGAAGCTTTCTTT. Based on the CDR3 plus reference TRBV2 and TRBJ1-1, the full variable domain is EPEVTQTPSHQVTQMGQEVILRCVPISNHLYFYWYRQILGQKVEFLVSFYNNEISEKSEIFDDQFSVERPDGSNFTLKIRSTKLEDSAMYFCASSLRSTLGLTEAFFGQGTRLTVV.

The chain is built from TRBV5-6 and TRBJ2-3, with 7 bases aligning to TRBD1. This CDR3 is 14 amino acids long. The germline gives CDR1 SGHDT, CDR2 YYEEEE. J lost 3 bases, V lost 2 bases, and 3 bases had no gene match. The CDR3 region is CASSFDRVTDTQYF. In DNA, the CDR3 is TGTGCCAGCAGCTTCGACAGGGTTACAGATACGCAGTATTTT.

This chain connects TRBV3-1 (or the pseudogene TRBV3-2) to TRBJ1-5; maybe TRBD1 (5 bases). Germline CDR1 reads LGHDT; CDR2 reads YNNKEL (reference sequence). V lost 1 base to trimming and J lost 7 bases, with 14 bases between them. The CDR3 covers 15 residues. The CDR3 nucleotides read TGTGCCAGCAGCCAAGGGGGCAGGGAGAAGCAGCCCCAGCATTTT. It yields the protein CASSQGGREKQPQHF.

The J gene is TRBJ1-2, the V gene TRBV6-1; D is perhaps TRBD1 (5 bases). From germline, CDR1 is MNHNS and CDR2 SASEGT. Between the trimmed V and J ends, which lost 2 bases and 4 bases, there was a span of 11 bases. This CDR3 is built from 14 residues. CDR3 sequence: CASSERRQSYGYTF. CDR3 bases: TGTGCCAGCAGTGAAAGACGACAGAGCTATGGCTACACCTTC.

The genes are TRBV5-1 and TRBJ2-7; D call uncertain. V dropped 0 bases and J dropped 2 bases, with 9 bases sitting between them. Per germline, CDR1 SGHRS and CDR2 YFSETQ. The CDR3 consists of 14 residues. This CDR3 is CASSLASEPYEQYF. The CDR3 nucleotides are TGCGCCAGCAGCTTGGCTTCCGAACCCTACGAGCAGTACTTC.

Points on this clone: Germline is not matched at one junction end, which may reflect a read error. The chain couples TRBV7-7 to TRBJ2-7; 8 nucleotides match TRBD1. The CDR3 contains 14 residues. Germline assignment: CDR1 SSHAT and CDR2 FNYEAQ (reference sequence). The CDR3 reads CASSRGRPEDEQYF. CDR3 coding DNA: TGTGCTAGCAGCAGGGGGCGACCAGAGGACGAGCAGTACTTC.

This rearrangement joins TRBV6-5 to TRBJ2-3; D possibly corresponds to TRBD2 (6 bases). From germline, CDR1 is MNHEY and CDR2 SVGAGI. Between the trimmed V and J ends, which lost 6 bases and 6 bases, there was a span of 10 bases. This CDR3 comprises 12 residues. CDR3 in DNA: TGTGCCAGCAGCCAAGGGAGGGATACGCAGTATTTT. Residues: CASSQGRDTQYF.

The rearrangement uses TRBV18 and TRBJ1-1; tentatively, D is TRBD1 (6 bases). The CDR3 extends over 16 amino acids. CDR1 and CDR2 (germline): KGHSH, LQKENI. The V and J ends lost 4 bases and 1 base respectively, with 16 bases between them. In DNA, the CDR3 is TGTGCCAGCTCACTTACGAGGGGGGAGAGGAACACTGAAGCTTTCTTT. Protein product: CASSLTRGERNTEAFF.

This sequence joins TRBV6-5 and TRBJ1-4; 7 bases map to TRBD1. J gave up 8 bases and V 5 bases, and 11 bases lay outside the gene matches. The CDR3 contains 15 residues. Germline V lookup: CDR1 MNHEY, CDR2 SVGAGI. This CDR3 is CASSPRQGGSEKLFF. The CDR3 DNA reads TGTGCCAGCAGTCCCCGACAGGGAGGAAGCGAAAAACTGTTTTTT.

Here the CDR3 reads CASSYLDSSYNEQFF. CDR3 in DNA: TGTGCCAGCAGCTACCTCGACAGCTCCTACAATGAGCAGTTCTTC. V and J are TRBV5-6 and TRBJ2-1, with D perhaps TRBD1 (5 bases). With 3 bases removed from V and 0 bases from J, the gap between germline ends came to 10 bases. The CDR3 runs to 15 residues. From germline, CDR1 is SGHDT and CDR2 YYEEEE. Using reference TRBV5-6 and TRBJ2-1 for the parts outside the CDR3, the full variable domain is DAGVTQSPTHLIKTRGQQVTLRCSPKSGHDTVSWYQQALGQGPQFIFQYYEEEERQRGNFPDRFSGHQFPNYSSELNVNALLLGDSALYLCASSYLDSSYNEQFFGPGTRLTVL.

The chain has TRBV28 and TRBJ1-6, with D maybe TRBD1 (6 bases). The CDR3 has 15 amino acids. Germline V lookup: CDR1 MDHEN, CDR2 SYDVKM. The V gene lost 5 bases and the J gene lost 9 bases, with 17 bases spanning the gap. CDR3 residues: CASSTGGGGASPLHF. In DNA form, the CDR3 reads TGTGCCAGCAGTACCGGGGGGGGCGGGGCTTCACCCCTCCACTTT.

This chain links TRBV6-6 with TRBJ1-2, with 7 bases matching TRBD1. The V gene end was trimmed by 5 bases and the J gene end by 8 bases; junction bases not matched to a gene: 8. This CDR3 has 13 amino acids. From germline, CDR1 is MNHNY and CDR2 SVGAGI (reference sequence). The CDR3 nucleotides are TGTGCCAGCAGTGTGACAGGGCTCCGGGGCTACACCTTC. Translating gives CASSVTGLRGYTF.